This entry is about one TCR beta chain. Its antigen remains unidentified. From germline, CDR1 is ENHRY and CDR2 SYGVKD. Trimming took 6 bases from V and 7 from J, leaving 16 bases between them. This CDR3 comprises 14 residues. Using immunoSEQ multiplex PCR, the repertoire was profiled, and TCRdb retains in-frame clones only, with some absent. The sample records about 63,000 clones, roughly 76% being singletons. This entry belongs to a study of OX40 agonist ivuxolimab in advanced cancers. On the study more broadly: Males comprised 70% to 85% of the group, whose mean age was 60 years (range 23 to 79).

Study findings and constraints: Expanded clones tended on average to be more numerous among CD8+ T cells than CD4+.

This TCR came from an adult with an advanced solid tumor such as melanoma, head and neck, liver or kidney cancer. The chain uses TRBV10-3 and TRBJ2-4; a possible D gene is TRBD1 (5 bases). The sequencing used CD4+ or CD8+ T cells sorted from blood, collected in a trial of the OX40 agonist ivuxolimab. This CDR3 is CAISAGEKGNIQYF. CDR3 sequence (DNA): TGTGCCATCAGCGCAGGAGAAAAGGGGAACATTCAGTACTTC.